This T cell receptor beta chain derives from a study of identical twins. This clonotype was seen ten or more times. Its target is not known. The CDR3 consists of 14 residues. Trimming took off 4 bases at V and 3 bases at J, with 13 bases between the two ends. The germline V gene encodes CDR1 MNHEY and CDR2 SMNVEV (reference sequence). Template switching added a universal primer site, and cDNA bore unique molecular identifiers. TCRdb used MiXCR to reprocess the 5' RACE reads, holding one entry per CDR3 protein. The sample lists around 290,000 distinct CDR3 sequences, roughly 8.6% occurring once. Study-wide points: Twin pairs' shared out-of-frame alpha sequences were enriched in low generation probability. Beta out-of-frame sequences showed weaker excess twin sharing.

Another study also made use of these data, one on yellow fever vaccine responses in identical twins.

The sequenced sample was CD8+ T cells sorted from blood. V is TRBV27 and J is TRBJ2-7, with D perhaps TRBD2 (5 bases). The clonotype originates from a woman younger than 30 in good health. In DNA, the CDR3 is TGTGCCAGCAGTTACGGAGGTGCGGTCTACGAGCAGTACTTC. This codes for CASSYGGAVYEQYF.